Listed here are 15 T cell receptor beta chains from one sample, sequenced in a study of blood T cells in healthy people across ages. Primed by a sample-barcoded 5' primer and a J-beta primer mix, a second PCR proceeded for about 6 to 12 cycles. From the 5' RACE reads, TCRdb called clonotypes with MiXCR, one entry per CDR3 protein. Of about 1 million distinct CDR3 sequences in the sample, 20% to 25% were seen once. The same sample was also studied in work on T cells of mothers and their children.

Sample: blood. Receptors were obtained from a girl between 2 and 10 years old in good health.

V usage is TRBV10-3 and J usage is TRBJ2-6, with D unresolved. Trimming shortened V by 6 bases and J by 0 bases, and 6 bases separated the two germline ends. CDR3 length: 14 amino acids. Per the germline V gene, CDR1 is ENHRY and CDR2 is SYGVKD. The CDR3 region has the DNA TGTGCCATCAGGCCAAACTCTGGGGCCAACGTCCTGACTTTC. Translating it yields CAIRPNSGANVLTF.

V gene TRBV9 combines with J gene TRBJ2-6; D could derive from TRBD1 or TRBD2 (6 bases each). Trimming cost V 5 bases and J 0 bases, with 15 bases left between them. The CDR3 sequence is 17 residues long. Germline loops: CDR1 SGDLS, CDR2 YYNGEE. CDR3 in DNA: TGTGCCAGCAGGCCTAGGGGGGAGGTCTCTGGGGCCAACGTCCTGACTTTC. It translates to CASRPRGEVSGANVLTF.

This clonotype was seen more than once but under ten times. The CDR3 sequence: CASIPRDGQETQYF. CDR3 DNA sequence: TGTGCCAGCATCCCACGGGATGGACAAGAGACCCAGTACTTC. The V call is TRBV2, the J call TRBJ2-5; possible D gene TRBD2, 5 bases. The length of the CDR3 is 14 residues. Trimming stripped 7 bases from V and 2 bases from J, with 14 bases between. The germline gives CDR1 SNHLY, CDR2 FYNNEI.

This clonotype was seen more than once but under ten times. The chain uses TRBV24-1 and TRBJ1-2; D possibly corresponds to TRBD1 (5 bases). V lost 5 bases and J 4 bases, leaving 13 bases between the germline ends. Germline V gives CDR1 KGHDR, CDR2 SFDVKD. This CDR3 contains 14 residues. DNA for the CDR3: TGTGCCACCAGTGCAAAGGGGAAGACCTATGGCTACACCTTC. Translating it yields CATSAKGKTYGYTF.

The rearrangement uses TRBV7-6 and TRBJ2-1; D may be TRBD2 (5 bases). V was cut by 5 bases and J by 0 bases, with 11 bases left in between. The CDR3 runs 15 residues. The germline V gene encodes CDR1 SGHVS and CDR2 FNYEAQ. CDR3 in amino acids: CASSMRRASYNEQFF. For the CDR3, the DNA is TGTGCCAGCAGCATGCGGCGGGCCTCCTACAATGAGCAGTTCTTC.

The gene calls are TRBV12-3 or TRBV12-4 and TRBJ2-3; 11 bases match TRBD1. J lost 13 bases, V lost 5 bases, and 17 bases had no gene match. The CDR3 runs to 16 residues. CDR3 sequence (DNA): TGTGCCAGCAGTGACCCGGACAGGGGGCGTGGAGATATGGAGTATTTT. Encoded protein: CASSDPDRGRGDMEYF.

This clonotype showed up just a few times. DNA for the CDR3: TGTGCCAGCAGAGCCTCTCCGGCGAACACTGAAGCTTTCTTT. Amino acids: CASRASPANTEAFF. The rearrangement joins TRBV3-1 to TRBJ1-1, with no clear D. The ends were cut back, 6 bases at V and 1 base at J, with 12 bases in the middle. The CDR3 sequence is 14 residues long. The germline gives CDR1 LGHDT, CDR2 YNNKEL (reference sequence).

This chain uses TRBV29-1 with TRBJ2-1; the D is unclear. V gave up 7 bases and J gave up 0 bases, with 10 bases separating them. The V gene's germline CDR1 is SQVTM and CDR2 ANQGSEA. This CDR3 is 13 amino acids long. CDR3: CSAATVSYNEQFF. The CDR3 region has the DNA TGCAGCGCCGCTACCGTCTCCTACAATGAGCAGTTCTTC.

Ten or more counts support this clonotype. The chain joins TRBV7-6 to TRBJ1-4; 8 nucleotides match TRBD1. The ends lost 3 bases at V and 6 bases at J; junction bases unmatched: 6. The germline V gene encodes CDR1 SGHVS and CDR2 FNYEAQ. The CDR3 extends over 15 amino acids. The CDR3 region has the DNA TGTGCCAGCAGCTTTAATCAGGGGGCGGATGAAAAACTGTTTTTT. Amino acid sequence: CASSFNQGADEKLFF.

Only one count was recorded for this clonotype. The rearrangement joins TRBV29-1 to TRBJ1-1, with TRBD1 matching over 9 bases. CDR1 and CDR2 from the germline V gene are SQVTM and ANQGSEA. CDR3 length equals 13 residues. V was pared by 5 bases and J by 3 bases, with 4 bases of the junction left unmatched. The CDR3 DNA sequence: TGCAGCGTTAGGACAGGGGCGTACACTGAAGCTTTCTTT. It encodes CSVRTGAYTEAFF.

The chain employs TRBV4-1 and TRBJ1-5; TRBD1 matches 10 bases. From germline, CDR1 is MGHRA and CDR2 YSYEKL. This CDR3 region has 17 residues. V dropped 4 bases and J dropped 1; count of bases not matched to a gene: 7. DNA for the CDR3: TGCGCCAGCAGCCCAGAAGGACAGGGGGGGAGCAATCAGCCCCAGCATTTT. Its protein product is CASSPEGQGGSNQPQHF.

The sample holds many counts of this clonotype. The chain joins TRBV6-2 or TRBV6-3 to TRBJ2-5; D is unresolved. Germline V gene data show CDR1 as MNHEY and CDR2 as SVGEGT. The V end was cut by 5 bases, the J end by 5 bases, with 18 bases between. The length of the CDR3 is 15 residues. CDR3 coding DNA: TGTGCCAGCAGTACTGGCCGTTCCCCGGCGGAGACCCAGTACTTC. It codes for CASSTGRSPAETQYF.

In this sample, this clonotype turned up many times. An end of the junction differs from the germline gene, which may be a read error. The chain combines TRBV5-1 with TRBJ2-1; 12 bases align to TRBD2. The CDR3 totals 15 residues. CDR1 is SGHRS and CDR2 is YFSETQ in the germline V gene. The CDR3 region is CASSPGLAGYNEQFF. CDR3 DNA sequence: TGTGCCAGCAGTCCGGGACTAGCGGGTTACAATGAGCAGTTCTTC.

The chain recombines TRBV10-3 with TRBJ2-1; the D is unclear. The CDR3 runs to 12 residues. The germline V gene has CDR1 ENHRY and CDR2 SYGVKD. With 0 bases removed from V and 8 bases from J, the gap between germline ends came to 5 bases. The CDR3 loop reads CAISESSYEQFF. CDR3 in DNA: TGTGCCATCAGTGAGTCGAGCTATGAGCAGTTCTTC.

V and J are TRBV28 and TRBJ2-3, with 7 positions matching TRBD1. This CDR3 has 15 amino acids. CDR1 is MDHEN and CDR2 is SYDVKM in the germline V gene. With 2 bases clipped from V and 2 bases from J, the junction kept 4 bases outside the gene matches. As DNA, the CDR3 is TGTGCCAGCAGTTTACAGACAGGGCACACAGATACGCAGTATTTT. Its translation: CASSLQTGHTDTQYF. Supplemented by reference TRBV28 and TRBJ2-3, the full variable domain reads DVKVTQSSRYLVKRTGEKVFLECVQDMDHENMFWYRQDPGLGLRLIYFSYDVKMKEKGDIPEGYSVSREKKERFSLILESASTNQTSMYLCASSLQTGHTDTQYFGPGTRLTVL.